This record concerns one TCR beta chain sequence. This sample was included in a study of blood T cell repertoires in COVID-19. The CDR3 sequence is 13 residues long. Germline CDR1 and CDR2: SGHVS and FQNEAQ. The V end was cut by 3 bases, the J end by 6 bases, with 12 bases between. Profiling relied on immunoSEQ multiplex PCR, and the TCRdb table lists in-frame clones only, not all of them. Here the sample spans roughly 300,000 clones, roughly 86% being singletons. This sequence joins TRBV7-8 and TRBJ2-7; D ambiguous. The sequencing input was peripheral blood. This sequence was found in a woman in her forties or fifties who had recovered from COVID-19. The CDR3 DNA reads TGTGCCAGCAGCTTCGGGTGGTTTGGCGAGCAGTACTTC. This translates into CASSFGWFGEQYF.